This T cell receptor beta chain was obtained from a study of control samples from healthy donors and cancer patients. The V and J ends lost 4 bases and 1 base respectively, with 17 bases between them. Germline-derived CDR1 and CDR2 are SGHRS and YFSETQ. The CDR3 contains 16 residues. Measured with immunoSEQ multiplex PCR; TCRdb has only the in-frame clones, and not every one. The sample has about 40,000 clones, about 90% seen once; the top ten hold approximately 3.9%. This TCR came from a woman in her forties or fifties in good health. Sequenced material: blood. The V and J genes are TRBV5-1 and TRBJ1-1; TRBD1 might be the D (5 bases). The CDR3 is CASSPRDRLENTEAFF. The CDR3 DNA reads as TGCGCCAGCAGCCCGCGGGACCGACTAGAGAACACTGAAGCTTTCTTT.